The 3 T cell receptor beta chains below all came from one sample that was sequenced in a study of blood T cell repertoires in COVID-19. Some clones are missing from TCRdb's copy, which holds only in-frame ones; the method was immunoSEQ multiplex PCR. The sample lists around 450,000 clones, 87% seen once, with around 0.64% in the top ten. The source material was PBMCs or T cells enriched from blood (not recorded which). All receptors come from a woman between 18 and 29 years old who had recovered from COVID-19.

The chain links TRBV6-5 to TRBJ1-1; no clear D gene. Germline V gives CDR1 MNHEY, CDR2 SVGAGI. V lost 7 bases to trimming and J lost 4 bases, with 19 bases between them. There are 15 residues in the CDR3. The CDR3 DNA follows: TGTGCCAGCATTAAACTCACAAGAGGTGGCACTGAAGCTTTCTTT. Translation gives CASIKLTRGGTEAFF.

The V and J genes are TRBV5-4 and TRBJ1-2; TRBD1 matches at 7 bases. Germline V gene lookup returns CDR1 SGHNT and CDR2 YYREEE (reference sequence). The CDR3 sequence is 14 residues long. Unmatched junction bases numbered 7, after V lost 5 bases and J lost 3 bases. The DNA for the CDR3 is TGTGCCAGCAGTCGGGACAGCATTGACTATGGCTACACCTTC. Amino acid sequence: CASSRDSIDYGYTF. The complete variable domain, with remaining parts taken from reference TRBV5-4 and TRBJ1-2, reads ETGVTQSPTHLIKTRGQQVTLRCSSQSGHNTVSWYQQALGQGPQFIFQYYREEENGRGNFPPRFSGLQFPNYSSELNVNALELDDSALYLCASSRDSIDYGYTFGSGTRLTVV.

The genes are TRBV7-9 and TRBJ1-1, with TRBD1 matching over 7 bases. The germline gives CDR1 SEHNR, CDR2 FQNEAQ (reference sequence). This CDR3 has 15 residues. The V gene end was trimmed by 4 bases and the J gene end by 5 bases; junction bases not matched to a gene: 10. The CDR3 spells CASSSRTGSVTEAFF. Written as DNA, the CDR3 is TGTGCCAGCAGCTCTCGGACAGGCAGCGTGACTGAAGCTTTCTTT.